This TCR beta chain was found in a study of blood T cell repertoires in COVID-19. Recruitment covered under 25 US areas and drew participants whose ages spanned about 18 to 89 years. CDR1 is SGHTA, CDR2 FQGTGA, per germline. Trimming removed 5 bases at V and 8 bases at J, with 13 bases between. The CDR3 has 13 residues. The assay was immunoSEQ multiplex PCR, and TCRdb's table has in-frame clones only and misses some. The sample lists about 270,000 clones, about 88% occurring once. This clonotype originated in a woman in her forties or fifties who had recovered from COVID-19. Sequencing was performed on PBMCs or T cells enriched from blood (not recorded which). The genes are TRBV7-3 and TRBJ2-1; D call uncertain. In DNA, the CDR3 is TGTGCCAGCAGCCCGTCGCTGGCGGATGAGCAGTTCTTC. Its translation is CASSPSLADEQFF.